Listed below are T cell receptor beta chains from one sample, sequenced in a study of PD-1 blockade in classical Hodgkin lymphoma. The protocol was immunoSEQ multiplex PCR, while the TCRdb copy is restricted to in-frame clones and leaves out a portion. The sample holds about 72,000 clones; 85% to 95% are singletons and the top ten take about 8%. The sequenced sample was peripheral blood mononuclear cells (PBMCs), obtained at baseline. These receptor sequences come from a human donor with classical Hodgkin lymphoma. Each CDR3 is given with its conserved first and last residue. A D gene is named only where the DNA matches it firmly. Clone size is given for some rows only: seen once, a few or many times, or a class if the clone is expanded.

v_gene: TRBV30
d_gene: TRBD2
j_gene: TRBJ2-7
abundance: -
CDR3nt: TGTGCCTGGAAAAAACTAGCGGGAGGCTCCTACGAGCAGTACTTC
CDR3aa: CAWKKLAGGSYEQYF

v_gene: TRBV7-9
d_gene: TRBD2
j_gene: TRBJ2-1
abundance: -
CDR3nt: TGTGCCAGCGGACTAGCGGGAGGTTACAATGAGCAGTTCTTC
CDR3aa: CASGLAGGYNEQFF

v_gene: TRBV28
d_gene: TRBD2
j_gene: TRBJ2-7
abundance: -
CDR3nt: TGTGCCAGCAGTTTAGGGGCGGGAGGGCCCGACGAGCAGTACTTC
CDR3aa: CASSLGAGGPDEQYF

v_gene: TRBV5-1
d_gene: -
j_gene: TRBJ1-3
abundance: -
CDR3nt: TGCGCCAGCAGCTTGGGGTTTGGTTTCATATCAGGGACTCCGGACACCATATATTTT
CDR3aa: CASSLGFGFISGTPDTIYF

v_gene: TRBV11-2
d_gene: -
j_gene: TRBJ1-1
abundance: few
CDR3nt: TGTGCCAGCAGCTTCGCGAACACTGAAGCTTTCTTT
CDR3aa: CASSFANTEAFF

v_gene: TRBV21-1
d_gene: -
j_gene: TRBJ2-7
abundance: -
CDR3nt: TGTGCCAGCAGCAGACGGTGCTTC
CDR3aa: CASSRRCF

v_gene: TRBV5-1
d_gene: -
j_gene: TRBJ2-7
abundance: -
CDR3nt: TGCGCCAGCAGAATGGACAGTGTAATGACCTACGAGCAGTACTTC
CDR3aa: CASRMDSVMTYEQYF

v_gene: TRBV18
d_gene: -
j_gene: TRBJ2-7
abundance: -
CDR3nt: TGTGCCAGCTCACCACCTTGGGGGAGCTCCTACGAGCAGTACTTC
CDR3aa: CASSPPWGSSYEQYF

v_gene: TRBV7-6
d_gene: TRBD1
j_gene: TRBJ1-1
abundance: once
CDR3nt: TGTGCCAGCAGCCTATGGACAGGGGGATTGACTGAAGCTTTCTTT
CDR3aa: CASSLWTGGLTEAFF

v_gene: TRBV9
d_gene: TRBD2
j_gene: TRBJ2-3
abundance: -
CDR3nt: TGTGCCAGCAGCGTAGACACTAGCGGGAGGTTTGCAGATACGCAGTATTTT
CDR3aa: CASSVDTSGRFADTQYF

v_gene: TRBV21-1
d_gene: -
j_gene: TRBJ2-6
abundance: -
CDR3nt: TGTGCCAGCAGCAAAGTCGGTGAGGCCCCCTACTCTGGGGCCAACGTCCTGACTTTC
CDR3aa: CASSKVGEAPYSGANVLTF

v_gene: TRBV27
d_gene: TRBD2
j_gene: TRBJ2-7
abundance: -
CDR3nt: TGTGCCAGCAGTTTATACGGGAGGATTTACGAGCAGTACTTC
CDR3aa: CASSLYGRIYEQYF

v_gene: TRBV5-1
d_gene: -
j_gene: TRBJ1-5
abundance: -
CDR3nt: TGCGCCAGCAGCTTATCAGGGGACGGCAATCAGCCCCAGCATTTT
CDR3aa: CASSLSGDGNQPQHF

v_gene: TRBV11-2
d_gene: -
j_gene: TRBJ1-1
abundance: -
CDR3nt: TGTGCCAGCAGCTTAGAATGGGACGGCACTGAAGCTTTCTTT
CDR3aa: CASSLEWDGTEAFF